The rows below give T cell receptor beta chains drawn from one sample of a study of T cell responses to AZD1222 COVID-19 vaccine. The method was immunoSEQ multiplex PCR; TCRdb's version includes in-frame clones alone and lacks a portion of them. The table has tens of thousands of clones, about 92% seen once; the top ten hold roughly 4.5%. The specimen was peripheral blood, collected 28 days after the second AZD1222 dose. These receptor sequences come from an adult who received the AZD1222 COVID-19 vaccine. Each CDR3 is given with its conserved first and last residue. The D gene is left open where the match is weak. Rows may omit the clone size; those that give it use once, few, many or a size class.

j_call clone_size v_call d_call cdr3_aa cdr3_nt
TRBJ2-2 NA TRBV19 TRBD2 CASRVPAGGPPNTGELFF TGTGCCAGTAGAGTTCCAGCGGGAGGCCCCCCGAACACCGGGGAGCTGTTTTTT
TRBJ1-5 NA TRBV27 NA CASSLTGNQPQHF TGTGCCAGCAGCTTAACAGGCAATCAGCCCCAGCATTTT
TRBJ2-7 NA TRBV7-8 NA CASSSGTWGEQYF TGTGCCAGCAGCTCGGGTACCTGGGGGGAGCAGTACTTC
TRBJ1-1 once TRBV28 NA CASSAILLWGFGTEAFF TGTGCCAGCAGCGCCATTTTATTATGGGGGTTTGGCACTGAAGCTTTCTTT
TRBJ1-1 NA TRBV25-1 TRBD1 CASALHQGATEAFF TGTGCCAGCGCCCTGCATCAGGGGGCCACTGAAGCTTTCTTT
TRBJ1-1 NA TRBV10-3 TRBD1 CAISESTGGLNTEAFF TGTGCCATCAGTGAGTCGACAGGGGGCCTGAACACTGAAGCTTTCTTT
TRBJ2-1 NA TRBV6-5 NA CASCRDRENNEQFF TGTGCCAGCTGCCGGGACCGAGAGAACAATGAGCAGTTCTTC
TRBJ2-1 NA TRBV6-4 TRBD2 CASSDSGLAGGIKNEQFF TGTGCCAGCAGTGACTCTGGGCTAGCGGGAGGTATAAAGAATGAGCAGTTCTTC
TRBJ2-1 NA TRBV2 NA CASRLGSSYNEQFF TGTGCCAGCCGACTGGGGAGCTCCTACAATGAGCAGTTCTTC
TRBJ2-3 NA TRBV29-1 TRBD2 CSVVLAGPLGPDTQYF TGCAGCGTTGTTCTAGCGGGACCCCTGGGGCCAGATACGCAGTATTTT
TRBJ1-4 NA TRBV11-2 TRBD1 CASSQGVSTNEKLFF TGTGCCAGCAGCCAGGGGGTGTCGACTAATGAAAAACTGTTTTTT
TRBJ1-5 few TRBV18 NA CASSPSGTQPQHF TGTGCCAGCTCACCTTCGGGGACACAGCCCCAGCATTTT
TRBJ2-5 NA TRBV4-3 NA CASSPGLQETQYF TGCGCCAGCAGCCCAGGACTTCAAGAGACCCAGTACTTC
TRBJ1-2 NA TRBV18 NA CASSPPLEVGGEINGYTF TGTGCCAGCTCACCACCGCTTGAGGTCGGCGGGGAGATAAATGGCTACACCTTC
TRBJ2-7 few TRBV7-9 NA CASTTGRNYEQYF TGTGCCAGCACCACGGGACGGAATTACGAGCAGTACTTC
TRBJ2-3 NA TRBV3-1/TRBV3-2 NA CASSQDPAGGHTDTQYF TGTGCCAGCAGCCAAGACCCTGCCGGCGGACACACAGATACGCAGTATTTT
TRBJ1-2 few TRBV2 TRBD1 CASSEWAQGVYGYTF TGTGCCAGCAGTGAATGGGCTCAGGGGGTCTATGGCTACACCTTC
TRBJ2-1 once TRBV12-2 NA CASRPTLDAAFTYNEQFF TGTGCAAGTCGCCCCACCTTGGATGCGGCATTCACCTACAATGAGCAGTTCTTC
TRBJ1-3 NA TRBV28 NA CAINTNRQAGNTIYF TGTGCCATCAACACCAATAGACAGGCTGGAAACACCATATATTTT
TRBJ2-1 NA TRBV4-1 NA CASSLTRQGGDEQFF TGCGCCAGCAGCCTCACCCGGCAGGGAGGCGATGAGCAGTTCTTC
TRBJ2-1 NA TRBV10-3 NA CAIRPYSSSYNEQFF TGTGCCATCAGACCCTACTCTAGCTCCTACAATGAGCAGTTCTTC
TRBJ1-1 NA TRBV14 NA CASSFKTGMGTEAFF TGTGCCAGCAGCTTTAAAACGGGTATGGGCACTGAAGCTTTCTTT
TRBJ2-3 NA TRBV20-1 NA CSAGQTDTQYF TGCAGTGCAGGACAGACAGATACGCAGTATTTT
TRBJ2-7 NA TRBV11-1 TRBD1 CASSLAGRLPGQGIYEQYF TGTGCCAGCAGCTTAGCAGGCCGCCTTCCGGGACAGGGGATCTACGAGCAGTACTTC
TRBJ1-5 NA TRBV30 NA CAWSVLEGQPQHF TGTGCCTGGAGTGTACTGGAGGGTCAGCCCCAGCATTTT
TRBJ2-1 NA TRBV4-1 TRBD1 CASSQEGRGRYNEQFF TGCGCCAGCAGCCAAGAGGGTAGGGGGCGGTACAATGAGCAGTTCTTC
TRBJ1-3 NA TRBV5-6 NA CASSLGYGNTIYF TGTGCCAGCAGCTTGGGCTACGGAAACACCATATATTTT
TRBJ2-7 NA TRBV27 TRBD1 CASSLSGTGMGSYEQYF TGTGCCAGCAGTTTATCGGGGACAGGGATGGGTTCCTACGAGCAGTACTTC
TRBJ2-3 NA TRBV30 NA CAWSRGSRYKGADTQYF TGTGCCTGGAGCCGCGGGAGCCGTTATAAGGGGGCAGATACGCAGTATTTT
TRBJ2-7 NA TRBV11-2 NA CASSLDTGGTSYEQYF TGTGCCAGCAGCTTAGATACCGGCGGGACCTCCTACGAGCAGTACTTC
TRBJ1-2 NA TRBV27 NA CASSLRSGVSYYGYTF TGTGCCAGCAGTTTAAGGTCAGGGGTGAGCTACTATGGCTACACCTTC
TRBJ2-3 few TRBV5-4 NA CASSLAGRYTDTQYF TGTGCCAGCAGCTTGGCCGGCAGGTACACAGATACGCAGTATTTT
TRBJ1-2 NA TRBV21-1 NA CASSTRPVIDRPQSYGYTF TGTGCCAGCAGCACCCGACCCGTTATAGACAGGCCGCAGAGCTATGGCTACACCTTC
TRBJ1-3 NA TRBV7-6 TRBD1 CASSVQGFSSGNTIYF TGTGCCAGCAGCGTACAGGGGTTCAGCTCTGGAAACACCATATATTTT
TRBJ2-5 once TRBV3-1/TRBV3-2 TRBD2 CASSQVGTSVGETQYF TGTGCCAGCAGCCAAGTCGGGACTAGCGTAGGGGAGACCCAGTACTTC